Presented here are 4 T cell receptor beta chains from one specimen sequenced in a study of graft-versus-host responses after intestinal transplantation. Sequencing used immunoSEQ multiplex PCR; TCRdb keeps in-frame clones, though not all of them. The table records about 40,000 clones, 91% of them present only once. The starting material was PBMCs, obtained around 43 weeks after intestinal transplant. Every receptor here comes from a human patient who received an intestinal transplant, so some T cells may come from the graft donor.

This rearrangement joins TRBV27 to TRBJ2-5, with D maybe TRBD1 (6 bases). Germline V gives CDR1 MNHEY, CDR2 SMNVEV (reference sequence). V was pared by 0 bases and J by 1 base, with 15 bases between. The CDR3 has 17 residues. The CDR3 reads CASSLSRGTTPQETQYF. The CDR3 coding sequence is TGTGCCAGCAGTTTATCAAGGGGGACAACCCCCCAAGAGACCCAGTACTTC.

The rearrangement joins TRBV5-1 to TRBJ2-2; 14 nucleotides line up with TRBD2. Germline V CDR1 and CDR2: SGHRS, YFSETQ. This CDR3 contains 16 residues. Germline trimming cut 4 bases from V and 6 bases from J; bases unmatched to any gene: 5. CDR3 protein: CASSPGLAGVPGELFF. CDR3 DNA sequence: TGCGCCAGCAGCCCGGGACTAGCGGGAGTCCCCGGGGAGCTGTTTTTT.

The chain combines TRBV9 with TRBJ2-7, with a possible D match to TRBD2 (6 bases). The V gene lost 0 bases and the J gene lost 5 bases, with 12 bases spanning the gap. This CDR3 region has 14 residues. CDR1 and CDR2 from the germline V gene are SGDLS and YYNGEE. The CDR3 protein is CASSVGGEDNEQYF. CDR3 nucleotide sequence: TGTGCCAGCAGCGTAGGCGGGGAGGACAACGAGCAGTACTTC. Full variable domain (remainder filled in from reference TRBV9 and TRBJ2-7): DSGVTQTPKHLITATGQRVTLRCSPRSGDLSVYWYQQSLDQGLQFLIQYYNGEERAKGNILERFSAQQFPDLHSELNLSSLELGDSALYFCASSVGGEDNEQYFGPGTRLTVT.

This rearrangement joins TRBV25-1 to TRBJ2-7, with 8 bases that match TRBD2. CDR3 length: 13 amino acids. Germline V gene data show CDR1 as MGHDK and CDR2 as SYGVNS. V gave up 10 bases and J gave up 0 bases; unmatched junction bases: 5. In nucleotides, the CDR3 is TGTGCCACCCTAGCGGGTGCCTCCTACGAGCAGTACTTC. Amino acid sequence: CATLAGASYEQYF.